This T cell receptor (beta chain) appears in the sequencing data of a study of blood T cell repertoires in COVID-19. Sequencing used immunoSEQ multiplex PCR; TCRdb keeps in-frame clones, though not all of them. Here the sample spans 110,000 to 150,000 clones, under 90% being singletons. The CDR3 runs 14 residues. The germline CDR1 and CDR2 sequences are DFQATT and SNEGSKA (reference sequence). The V and J ends lost 3 bases and 4 bases respectively, with 13 bases between them. The source of this sequence is a man aged 70-80 years who had recovered from COVID-19. The sequencing sample was made of peripheral blood. V is TRBV20-1 and J is TRBJ2-1; TRBD2 might be the D (5 bases). The CDR3 reads CSASPAGTYNEQFF. CDR3 sequence (DNA): TGCAGTGCTAGTCCGGCGGGTACATACAATGAGCAGTTCTTC.